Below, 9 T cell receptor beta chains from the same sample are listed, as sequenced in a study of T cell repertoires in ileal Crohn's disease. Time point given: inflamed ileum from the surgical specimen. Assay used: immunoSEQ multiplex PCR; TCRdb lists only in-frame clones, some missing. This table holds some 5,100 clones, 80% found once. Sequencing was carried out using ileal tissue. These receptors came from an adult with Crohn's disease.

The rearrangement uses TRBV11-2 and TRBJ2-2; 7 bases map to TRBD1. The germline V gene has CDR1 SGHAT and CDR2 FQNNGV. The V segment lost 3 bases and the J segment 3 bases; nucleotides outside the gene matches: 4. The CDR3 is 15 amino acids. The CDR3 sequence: CASSFNRGDTGELFF. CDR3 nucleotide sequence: TGTGCCAGCAGCTTTAACAGGGGAGACACCGGGGAGCTGTTTTTT.

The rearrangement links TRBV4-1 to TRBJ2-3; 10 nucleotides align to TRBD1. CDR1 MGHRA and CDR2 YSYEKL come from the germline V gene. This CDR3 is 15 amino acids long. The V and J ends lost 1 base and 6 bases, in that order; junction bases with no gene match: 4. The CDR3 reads CASSQGRQGADTQYF. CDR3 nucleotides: TGCGCCAGCAGCCAAGGCCGACAGGGGGCCGATACGCAGTATTTT.

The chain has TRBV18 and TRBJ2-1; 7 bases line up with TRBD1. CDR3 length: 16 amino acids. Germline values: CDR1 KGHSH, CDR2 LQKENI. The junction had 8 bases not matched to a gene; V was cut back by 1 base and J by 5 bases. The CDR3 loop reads CASSPRGTAVHNEQFF. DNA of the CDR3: TGTGCCAGCTCACCACGGGGGACAGCGGTCCACAATGAGCAGTTCTTC. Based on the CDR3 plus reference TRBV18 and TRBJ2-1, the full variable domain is NAGVMQNPRHLVRRRGQEARLRCSPMKGHSHVYWYRQLPEEGLKFMVYLQKENIIDESGMPKERFSAEFPKEGPSILRIQQVVRGDSAAYFCASSPRGTAVHNEQFFGPGTRLTVL.

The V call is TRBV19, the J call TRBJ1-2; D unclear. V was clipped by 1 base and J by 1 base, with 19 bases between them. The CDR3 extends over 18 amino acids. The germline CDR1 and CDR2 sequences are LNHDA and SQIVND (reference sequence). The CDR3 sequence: CASSIGGPVFGLNYGYTF. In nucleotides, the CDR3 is TGTGCCAGTAGTATAGGAGGACCCGTATTTGGCCTTAACTATGGCTACACCTTC.

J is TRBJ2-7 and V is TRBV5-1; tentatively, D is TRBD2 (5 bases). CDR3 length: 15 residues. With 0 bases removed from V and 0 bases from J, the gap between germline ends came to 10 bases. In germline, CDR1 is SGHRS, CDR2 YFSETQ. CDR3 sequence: CASSLAAGLSYEQYF. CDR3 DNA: TGCGCCAGCAGCTTGGCGGCAGGACTCTCCTACGAGCAGTACTTC.

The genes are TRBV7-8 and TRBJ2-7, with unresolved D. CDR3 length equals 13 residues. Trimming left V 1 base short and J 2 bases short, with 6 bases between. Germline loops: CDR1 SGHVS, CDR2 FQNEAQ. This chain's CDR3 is CASSLEAAYEQYF. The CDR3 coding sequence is TGTGCCAGCAGCTTAGAGGCAGCCTACGAGCAGTACTTC. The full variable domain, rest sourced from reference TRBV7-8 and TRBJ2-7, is GAGVSQSPRYKVAKRGQDVALRCDPISGHVSLFWYQQALGQGPEFLTYFQNEAQLDKSGLPSDRFFAERPEGSVSTLKIQRTQQEDSAVYLCASSLEAAYEQYFGPGTRLTVT.

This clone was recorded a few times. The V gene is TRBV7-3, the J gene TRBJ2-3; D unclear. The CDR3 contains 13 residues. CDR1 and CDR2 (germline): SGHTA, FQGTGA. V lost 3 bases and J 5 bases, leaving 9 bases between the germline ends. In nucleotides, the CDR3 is TGTGCCAGCAGCTTCGGTGGCGGAGATACGCAGTATTTT. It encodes CASSFGGGDTQYF.

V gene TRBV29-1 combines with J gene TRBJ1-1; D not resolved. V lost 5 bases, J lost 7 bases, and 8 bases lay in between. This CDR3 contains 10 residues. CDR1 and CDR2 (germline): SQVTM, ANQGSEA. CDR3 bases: TGCAGCGTTAGTGCCGGTGAAGCTTTCTTT. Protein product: CSVSAGEAFF.

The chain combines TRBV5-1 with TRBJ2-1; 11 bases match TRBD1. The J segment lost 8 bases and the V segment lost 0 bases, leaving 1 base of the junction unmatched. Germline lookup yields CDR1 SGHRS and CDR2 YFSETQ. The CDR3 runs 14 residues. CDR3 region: CASSLGTGGDEQFF. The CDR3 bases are TGCGCCAGCAGCTTGGGGACAGGGGGCGATGAGCAGTTCTTC.